This note documents a single TCR beta chain sequence. What it recognizes is unknown. The primer mix had 60 Vbeta and 13 Jbeta primers. Produced via immunoSEQ multiplex PCR; TCRdb's table is partial and in-frame only. The table lists over 45,000 clones. V lost 2 bases to trimming and J lost 3 bases, with 21 bases between them. Per the germline V gene, CDR1 is SGDLS and CDR2 is YYNGEE. This CDR3 is built from 17 residues. The entry originates in a study of cytomegalovirus exposure and HLA in healthy donors. Study conclusions and caveats: A later analysis, which compared TCR beta chains of equal frequency, found the HLA-associated ones more clonally expanded. Previously analyzed data showed that most TCR beta V segments were productive at a frequency of about 87% or about 30%. A missense DCLRE1C variant was associated with V- and J-gene trimming of TCR beta chains in a later analysis, and an independent cohort replicated the association.

This TCR was recovered from a woman aged 18-29 years in good health and CMV-seronegative. The chain has TRBV9 and TRBJ2-7, with a possible D match to TRBD2 (5 bases). The sequencing sample was made of PBMCs. CDR3 coding DNA: TGTGCCAGCAGCGTCTCCCCCACCGGGAATAGCGTCTACGAGCAGTACTTC. Translation: CASSVSPTGNSVYEQYF.